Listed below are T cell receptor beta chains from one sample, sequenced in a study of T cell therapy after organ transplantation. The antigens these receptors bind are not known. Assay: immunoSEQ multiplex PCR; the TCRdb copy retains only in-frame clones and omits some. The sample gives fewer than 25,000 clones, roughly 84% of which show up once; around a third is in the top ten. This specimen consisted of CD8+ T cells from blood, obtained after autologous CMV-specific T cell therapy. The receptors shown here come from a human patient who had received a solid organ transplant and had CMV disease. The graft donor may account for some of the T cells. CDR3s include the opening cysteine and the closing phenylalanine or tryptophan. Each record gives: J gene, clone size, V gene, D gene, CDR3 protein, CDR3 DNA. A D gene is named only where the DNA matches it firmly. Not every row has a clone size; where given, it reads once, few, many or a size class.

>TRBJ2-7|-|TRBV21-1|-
CASSKGAYGPPSSYEQYF
TGTGCCAGCAGCAAAGGGGCATATGGGCCTCCGAGCTCCTACGAGCAGTACTTC
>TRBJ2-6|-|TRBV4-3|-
CASSQDYGSGANVLTF
TGCGCCAGCAGCCAAGATTACGGGAGTGGGGCCAACGTCCTGACTTTC
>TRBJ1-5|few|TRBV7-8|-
CASSSSGLQPQHF
TGTGCCAGCAGCTCCTCAGGGTTGCAGCCCCAGCATTTT
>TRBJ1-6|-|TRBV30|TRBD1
CAWAGTGLSPLHF
TGTGCCTGGGCCGGGACAGGGCTTTCACCCCTCCACTTT
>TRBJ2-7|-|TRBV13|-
CASSPPGTGLEEQYF
TGTGCCAGCAGCCCCCCCGGGACGGGATTAGAGGAGCAGTACTTC
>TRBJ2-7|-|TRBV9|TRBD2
CASSGSGSYEQYF
TGTGCCAGCAGCGGTAGCGGGAGCTACGAGCAGTACTTC
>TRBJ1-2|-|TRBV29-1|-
CSVVGRNGYTF
TGCAGCGTTGTTGGTAGGAATGGCTACACCTTC
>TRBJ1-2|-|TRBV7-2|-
CASSLEREFGYTF
TGTGCCAGCAGCTTAGAAAGAGAGTTCGGCTACACCTTC
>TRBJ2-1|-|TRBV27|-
CASSFLGQANYNEQFF
TGTGCCAGCAGTTTCCTAGGGCAGGCTAACTACAATGAGCAGTTCTTC
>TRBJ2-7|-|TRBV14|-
CASSRGNSVFEQYF
TGTGCCAGCAGCCGGGGGAACAGTGTCTTCGAGCAGTACTTC
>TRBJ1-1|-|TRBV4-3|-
CASSQGTGLNTEAFF
TGCGCCAGCAGCCAAGGTACGGGGTTGAACACTGAAGCTTTCTTT
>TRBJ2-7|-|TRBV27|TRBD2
CASSLSGDYLYEQYF
TGTGCCAGCAGTTTATCCGGGGACTACCTATACGAGCAGTACTTC
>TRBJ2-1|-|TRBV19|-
CASSMRSNEQFF
TGTGCCAGTAGTATGCGGAGCAATGAGCAGTTCTTC
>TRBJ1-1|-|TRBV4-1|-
CASSQSPNTEAFF
TGCGCCAGCAGCCAATCGCCGAACACTGAAGCTTTCTTT
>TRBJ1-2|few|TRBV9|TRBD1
CASSSGTGDLDYGYTF
TGTGCCAGCAGCAGTGGGACAGGGGACCTTGACTATGGCTACACCTTC
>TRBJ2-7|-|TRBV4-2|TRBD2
CASSQETGERGYYEQYF
TGTGCCAGCAGCCAAGAGACTGGAGAGCGGGGATACTACGAGCAGTACTTC
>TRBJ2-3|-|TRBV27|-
CASRGGMTDTQYF
TGTGCCAGCAGGGGGGGTATGACAGATACGCAGTATTTT
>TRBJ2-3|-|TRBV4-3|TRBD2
CASSQALAGSTDTQYF
TGCGCCAGCAGCCAAGCACTAGCGGGAAGCACAGATACGCAGTATTTT
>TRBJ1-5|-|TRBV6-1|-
CASMSWAYSNQPQHF
TGTGCCAGCATGTCTTGGGCCTATAGCAATCAGCCCCAGCATTTT
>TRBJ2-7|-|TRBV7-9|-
CASSVTSEFYEQYF
TGTGCCAGCAGCGTTACTTCTGAATTCTACGAGCAGTACTTC
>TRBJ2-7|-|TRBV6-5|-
CASSYGGSYEQYF
TGTGCCAGCAGTTACGGGGGTTCCTACGAGCAGTACTTC
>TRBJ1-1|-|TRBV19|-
CASKMAGAEAFF
TGTGCCAGTAAAATGGCGGGGGCTGAAGCTTTCTTT
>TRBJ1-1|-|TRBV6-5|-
CASSYKAGWNTEAFF
TGTGCCAGCAGTTACAAGGCAGGCTGGAACACTGAAGCTTTCTTT
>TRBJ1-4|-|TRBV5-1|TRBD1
CASSDRTGWDEKLFF
TGCGCCAGCAGCGATCGGACAGGGTGGGATGAAAAACTGTTTTTT
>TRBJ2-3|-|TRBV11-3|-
CASSPYLSGSRHTDTQYF
TGTGCCAGCAGCCCCTACTTGAGTGGTAGTCGACACACAGATACGCAGTATTTT
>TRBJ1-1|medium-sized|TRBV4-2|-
CASSQDTIVTEAFF
TGTGCCAGCAGCCAAGACACGATTGTCACTGAAGCTTTCTTT
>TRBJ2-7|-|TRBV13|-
CASSLIGEQYF
TGTGCCAGCAGCTTAATTGGCGAGCAGTACTTC
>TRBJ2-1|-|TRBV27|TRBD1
CASSLSMQGARNEQFF
TGTGCCAGCAGTTTATCGATGCAGGGGGCAAGGAATGAGCAGTTCTTC
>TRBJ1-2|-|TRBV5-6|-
CASNHGSINYGYTF
TGTGCCAGCAACCATGGGTCAATTAACTATGGCTACACCTTC
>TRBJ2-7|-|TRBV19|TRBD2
CASSWTSGPYEQYF
TGTGCCAGTAGTTGGACTAGCGGTCCCTACGAGCAGTACTTC
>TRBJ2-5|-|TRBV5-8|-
CASSLGVGIAQETQYF
TGTGCCAGCAGCTTGGGGGTGGGGATCGCCCAAGAGACCCAGTACTTC
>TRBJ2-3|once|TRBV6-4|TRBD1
CASSDSQGAPDTQYF
TGTGCCAGCAGTGACTCACAGGGGGCGCCAGATACGCAGTATTTT
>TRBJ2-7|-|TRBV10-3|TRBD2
CAISSLAGEPHEQYF
TGTGCCATCAGTTCCCTAGCGGGAGAGCCCCACGAGCAGTACTTC
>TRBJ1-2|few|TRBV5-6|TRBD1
CASSLASGGFIGYTF
TGTGCCAGCAGCTTGGCTTCAGGGGGCTTCATTGGCTACACCTTC
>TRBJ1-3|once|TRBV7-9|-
CASSSEVGSGNTIYF
TGTGCCAGCAGCAGCGAAGTCGGCTCTGGAAACACCATATATTTT
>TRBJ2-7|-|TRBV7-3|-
CASSLNGGPHEQYF
TGTGCCAGCAGCTTAAACGGGGGGCCCCACGAGCAGTACTTC
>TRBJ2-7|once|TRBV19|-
CASSTGAGGIDEQYF
TGTGCCAGTAGTACCGGTGCAGGGGGGATCGACGAGCAGTACTTC
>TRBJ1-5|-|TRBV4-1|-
CASSHVLSVNQPQHF
TGCGCCAGCAGCCACGTCTTGTCGGTCAATCAGCCCCAGCATTTT
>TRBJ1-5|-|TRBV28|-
CASSFWGDRNQPQHF
TGTGCCAGCAGTTTTTGGGGGGACCGGAATCAGCCCCAGCATTTT
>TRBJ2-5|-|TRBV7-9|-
CASSYSKGNEETQYF
TGTGCCAGCAGTTACTCTAAGGGGAATGAGGAGACCCAGTACTTC
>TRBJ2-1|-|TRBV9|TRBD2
CASSVLASGHNEQFF
TGTGCCAGCAGCGTATTGGCTAGCGGACACAATGAGCAGTTCTTC
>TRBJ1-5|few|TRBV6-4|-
CASSLDGYNQPQHF
TGTGCCAGCAGCCTCGACGGATACAATCAGCCCCAGCATTTT
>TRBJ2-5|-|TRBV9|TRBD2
CASSDGTSGKVETQYF
TGTGCCAGCAGCGACGGGACTAGCGGGAAGGTGGAGACCCAGTACTTC
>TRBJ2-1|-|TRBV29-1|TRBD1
CSVLQRTGVGNEQFF
TGCAGCGTTCTACAACGGACAGGGGTAGGCAATGAGCAGTTCTTC
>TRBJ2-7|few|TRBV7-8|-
CASTLGPSYEQYF
TGTGCCAGCACCCTGGGGCCTTCCTACGAGCAGTACTTC